This entry lists 16 T cell receptor beta chains sequenced from one sample in a study of response to subunit inactivated influenza vaccine (dated by TCRdb to 2016 to 2019). To prepare the library, RT-PCR was applied. The reads were generated on an Illumina HiSeq 2500. TCRdb's own reprocessing of the public reads used fastp at Q25 and MiXCR and kept productive beta chains. One record per CDR3 amino acid sequence lists the most common genes and DNA. In all, the sample holds 500,000 to 600,000 distinct CDR3 sequences, and roughly 12% of those were seen once. The ten most abundant clones make up about 10% of the sample. The sequenced sample was PBMCs from blood, obtained on the day of vaccination. All receptors come from a middle-aged man who received an inactivated influenza vaccine. Donor details come from another sample of the same person, matched by shared clones.

This clonotype was recorded a few times. The chain carries TRBV2 and TRBJ2-5, with a tentative D call TRBD2 (5 bases). The CDR3 is made up of 14 amino acids. CDR1 and CDR2 from the germline V gene are SNHLY and FYNNEI. The germline V and J ends were trimmed by 6 bases and 2 bases, with 13 bases remaining between them. CDR3 in amino acids: CASRDFESQETQYF. The CDR3, as DNA: TGTGCCAGCAGGGACTTCGAGTCTCAAGAGACCCAGTACTTC.

The V call is TRBV12-3 or TRBV12-4, the J call TRBJ2-7; D unclear. This CDR3 has 13 amino acids. The ends were cut back, 3 bases at V and 2 bases at J, with 8 bases in the middle. The DNA for the CDR3 is TGTGCCAGCAGTTTTGGTATCCCCTACGAGCAGTACTTC. Its translation is CASSFGIPYEQYF.

This clonotype was seen more than once but under ten times. For the CDR3, the DNA is TGCAGTGCTGCCTCGGGGGACCAGCCCCAGCATTTT. Its translation is CSAASGDQPQHF. The gene calls are TRBV20-1 and TRBJ1-5, with D tentatively TRBD1 (5 bases). Germline-derived CDR1 and CDR2 are DFQATT and SNEGSKA (reference sequence). V lost 5 bases, J lost 7 bases, and 12 bases lay in between. The length of the CDR3 is 12 residues.

This clonotype was seen a handful of times. This chain uses TRBV19 with TRBJ2-1, with 9 bases lining up with TRBD2. This CDR3 has 15 amino acids. V was pared by 6 bases and J by 9 bases, with 12 bases of the junction left unmatched. Germline values: CDR1 LNHDA, CDR2 SQIVND (reference sequence). This CDR3 is CASRIRGLAGGEQFF. CDR3 nucleotides: TGTGCCAGTAGGATAAGGGGACTAGCTGGCGGTGAGCAGTTCTTC.

This clonotype was picked up a small number of times. The chain links TRBV20-1 to TRBJ2-2; TRBD1 agrees at 8 bases. Germline V gene data show CDR1 as DFQATT and CDR2 as SNEGSKA (reference sequence). The ends lost 3 bases at V and 1 base at J; junction bases unmatched: 7. This CDR3 region has 16 residues. The CDR3 region is CSASHPGTGNTGELFF. The CDR3 DNA sequence: TGCAGTGCTAGTCACCCCGGGACAGGGAACACCGGGGAGCTGTTTTTT.

In its sample, this clonotype was seen many times. The CDR3 reads CASSPSGASDTQYF. Written as DNA, the CDR3 is TGTGCCAGCAGCCCGTCGGGGGCCTCAGATACGCAGTATTTT. The chain has TRBV12-3 or TRBV12-4 and TRBJ2-3, with D perhaps given as TRBD1 or TRBD2 (6 bases each). CDR3 size: 14 residues. With 6 bases removed from V and 4 bases from J, the gap between germline ends came to 14 bases.

This clonotype was found a few times. The chain couples TRBV5-1 to TRBJ2-7; D unresolved. CDR3 size: 15 residues. Germline V lookup: CDR1 SGHRS, CDR2 YFSETQ. Trimming stripped 2 bases from V and 0 bases from J, with 12 bases between. CDR3 bases: TGCGCCAGCAGCTTAACGGACGGCCTCTCCTACGAGCAGTACTTC. Translation gives CASSLTDGLSYEQYF. The full variable domain, rest sourced from reference TRBV5-1 and TRBJ2-7, is KAGVTQTPRYLIKTRGQQVTLSCSPISGHRSVSWYQQTPGQGLQFLFEYFSETQRNKGNFPGRFSGRQFSNSRSEMNVSTLELGDSALYLCASSLTDGLSYEQYFGPGTRLTVT.

This clonotype was seen a few times. The rearrangement links TRBV4-3 to TRBJ1-2, with TRBD1 as a possible D gene (5 bases). The germline V gene encodes CDR1 LGHNA and CDR2 YSLEER. The CDR3 extends over 15 amino acids. The V end lost 3 bases, the J end lost 7 bases, and 18 bases lay between the germline ends. CDR3 protein: CASSQTTGQGGGYTF. CDR3 DNA: TGCGCCAGCAGCCAGACGACGGGTCAGGGTGGTGGCTACACCTTC.

The table lists this clonotype with a few counts. This chain connects TRBV7-3 to TRBJ2-1; 7 positions match TRBD1. CDR1 is SGHTA and CDR2 is FQGTGA in the germline V gene. With V trimmed by 5 bases and J by 6 bases, 13 bases remained unmatched. This CDR3 spans 16 amino acids. The CDR3 loop is CASSLNLGGAPNEQFF. CDR3 DNA sequence: TGTGCCAGCAGCCTAAACCTAGGGGGCGCCCCCAATGAGCAGTTCTTC.

The chain uses TRBV7-2 and TRBJ2-1, with D possibly being TRBD1 or TRBD2 (5 bases each). CDR1 is SGHTA and CDR2 is FQGNSA in the germline V gene. V lost 8 bases to trimming and J lost 2 bases, with 13 bases between them. This CDR3 comprises 14 residues. The CDR3 nucleotides read TGTGCCAGCGGCCGGGACGGTGCCTACAATGAGCAGTTCTTC. This sequence encodes CASGRDGAYNEQFF.

The chain has TRBV11-2 and TRBJ2-5, with a weak D call TRBD2 (5 bases). CDR3 length: 13 amino acids. Germline V gene lookup returns CDR1 SGHAT and CDR2 FQNNGV. The V gene lost 8 bases and the J gene lost 5 bases, with 15 bases spanning the gap. The CDR3 sequence: CASRGALAETQYF. Here the CDR3 DNA reads TGTGCCAGCCGGGGTGCATTAGCGGAGACCCAGTACTTC.

V usage is TRBV4-3 and J usage is TRBJ1-2; no clear D. Looked up from germline, CDR1 is LGHNA and CDR2 is YSLEER. V was trimmed by 4 bases and J by 2 bases, leaving 11 bases between them. The CDR3 totals 14 residues. The CDR3 here is CASSREGRNYGYTF. The CDR3 DNA sequence: TGCGCCAGCAGCCGGGAAGGGAGGAACTATGGCTACACCTTC.

This clonotype has a handful of counts. The CDR3 here is CATQGQGPYEQYF. CDR3 bases: TGTGCCACCCAAGGACAGGGGCCCTACGAGCAGTACTTC. V is TRBV15 and J is TRBJ2-7; 9 bases line up with TRBD1. The CDR3 is 13 residues long. Germline V lookup: CDR1 LNHNV, CDR2 YYDKDF (reference sequence). Trimming cost V 8 bases and J 2 bases; bases outside gene matches: 4.

The chain couples TRBV29-1 to TRBJ2-3; TRBD1 is a possible D gene (6 bases). With 6 bases removed from V and 4 bases from J, the gap between germline ends came to 17 bases. Germline V gene sequence: CDR1 SQVTM, CDR2 ANQGSEA. The CDR3 sequence is 14 residues long. The CDR3 sequence: CSVERGTSADTQYF. The DNA of the CDR3 is TGCAGCGTGGAAAGGGGGACGAGTGCAGATACGCAGTATTTT.

This clonotype was detected only a few times. V usage is TRBV6-1 and J usage is TRBJ2-1; possibly TRBD1 for D (5 bases). V lost 4 bases, J lost 4 bases, and 11 bases lay in between. The CDR3 length is 14 residues. Germline CDR1 MNHNS, CDR2 SASEGT. CDR3 protein: CASSVWTLYNEQFF. Written as DNA, the CDR3 is TGTGCCAGCAGTGTATGGACATTGTACAATGAGCAGTTCTTC.

This clonotype was detected ten times or more. The chain employs TRBV5-1 and TRBJ2-7; no clear D gene. This CDR3 comprises 13 residues. V lost 0 bases to trimming and J lost 2 bases, with 6 bases between them. Germline loops: CDR1 SGHRS, CDR2 YFSETQ. CDR3: CASSLDGTYEQYF. CDR3 DNA sequence: TGCGCCAGCAGCTTGGACGGCACCTACGAGCAGTACTTC.